These T cell receptor beta chains were read from a single sample in a study of cytomegalovirus exposure and HLA in healthy donors. The table came from immunoSEQ multiplex PCR; TCRdb's copy has only in-frame clones and leaves some out. The sample includes 100,000 to 130,000 clones, 82% of them seen just once. The specimen was PBMCs. Receptors originate from a man in his thirties or forties in good health and CMV-seropositive. Both conserved end residues are part of each CDR3. A D gene is named only where the DNA matches it firmly.

D: TRBD1
V: TRBV19
J: TRBJ1-1
CDR3: CASSIGDRGPEAFF

D: -
V: TRBV28
J: TRBJ1-1
CDR3: CASSEDRNTEAFF

D: -
V: TRBV29-1
J: TRBJ1-6
CDR3: CSVTTGTDSPLHF

D: -
V: TRBV7-9
J: TRBJ2-3
CDR3: CSSSWDSHTDTQYF

D: -
V: TRBV6-6
J: TRBJ1-6
CDR3: CASGGEQGRISPLHF

D: TRBD1
V: TRBV9
J: TRBJ2-1
CDR3: CASSPLGQGSYNEQFF

D: TRBD1
V: TRBV19
J: TRBJ1-2
CDR3: CASSTRTGGRDYTF

D: TRBD1
V: TRBV30
J: TRBJ1-2
CDR3: CAWSVRQGWYGYTF

D: TRBD1
V: TRBV30
J: TRBJ1-1
CDR3: CAWGLLTSPGQGWAEAFF

D: -
V: TRBV30
J: TRBJ1-6
CDR3: CAWLRGPNSPLHF

D: TRBD1
V: TRBV10-1
J: TRBJ1-1
CDR3: CASSDGQGATEAFF

D: TRBD2
V: TRBV9
J: TRBJ2-3
CDR3: CASSPWTSLGTDTQYF

D: -
V: TRBV6-5
J: TRBJ1-3
CDR3: CASSYNQGSGNTIYF

D: -
V: TRBV27
J: TRBJ2-1
CDR3: CASSLTFLLSYNEQFF

D: -
V: TRBV9
J: TRBJ2-5
CDR3: CASSVGLSSEETQYF

D: -
V: TRBV2
J: TRBJ2-7
CDR3: CASGGNEQYF

D: TRBD2
V: TRBV5-1
J: TRBJ2-3
CDR3: CASSQEGSGGVDTQYF

D: TRBD1
V: TRBV29-1
J: TRBJ2-2
CDR3: CSVEGQETNTGELFF

D: TRBD1
V: TRBV5-6
J: TRBJ2-6
CDR3: CASSPFLRGQTGANVLTF

D: -
V: TRBV2
J: TRBJ1-3
CDR3: CASSDRVNTIYF

D: -
V: TRBV5-1
J: TRBJ1-1
CDR3: CASSATGRLNTEAFF

D: -
V: TRBV11-3
J: TRBJ1-4
CDR3: CASSSNRDIGEKLFF

D: -
V: TRBV7-6
J: TRBJ2-4
CDR3: CASSGGTGNIQYF

D: TRBD1
V: TRBV4-2
J: TRBJ1-4
CDR3: CASSPTDRGWGKLFF

D: -
V: TRBV4-1
J: TRBJ2-2
CDR3: CASSQIGAGELFF

D: -
V: TRBV5-6
J: TRBJ2-5
CDR3: CASSLANGETQYF

D: -
V: TRBV11-1
J: TRBJ2-5
CDR3: CASQFGRETQYF

D: TRBD2
V: TRBV7-9
J: TRBJ2-7
CDR3: CASSLGLAGPEGEQYF

D: TRBD1
V: TRBV19
J: TRBJ1-2
CDR3: CASSSWTGTVYYGYTF

D: -
V: TRBV7-6
J: TRBJ2-3
CDR3: CASSFSGGGTDTQYF

D: -
V: TRBV6-1
J: TRBJ1-4
CDR3: CASSDRPSNEKLFF

D: -
V: TRBV9
J: TRBJ1-2
CDR3: CASSVASGANYGYTF

D: -
V: TRBV9
J: TRBJ1-5
CDR3: CASSGTANQPQHF

D: TRBD1
V: TRBV11-2
J: TRBJ1-4
CDR3: CASSARQGEDGKLFF

D: TRBD2
V: TRBV25-1
J: TRBJ2-3
CDR3: CASSAIERGGLDTQYF

D: TRBD2
V: TRBV5-1
J: TRBJ2-1
CDR3: CASSFLAGGLSGEQFF

D: -
V: TRBV6-1
J: TRBJ1-6
CDR3: CASSIRQVNNSPLHF

D: -
V: TRBV25-1
J: TRBJ2-1
CDR3: CASSNDRVAGGPSNEQFF

D: -
V: TRBV10-3
J: TRBJ1-5
CDR3: CAISDEGGRGQPQHF

D: TRBD2
V: TRBV6-5
J: TRBJ2-1
CDR3: CASSVLAGLYNEQFF

D: TRBD1
V: TRBV7-2
J: TRBJ2-5
CDR3: CASSSWTGRETQYF

D: TRBD2
V: TRBV5-1
J: TRBJ2-1
CDR3: CASSLGATSGGAAEQFF

D: -
V: TRBV7-9
J: TRBJ1-1
CDR3: CASSLRTGYTEAFF

D: TRBD1
V: TRBV7-6
J: TRBJ2-5
CDR3: CASSEGQGEETQYF

D: -
V: TRBV6-5
J: TRBJ2-6
CDR3: CASMGRIGANVLTF

D: TRBD2
V: TRBV18
J: TRBJ2-5
CDR3: CASSPKLAAGETQYF

D: TRBD1
V: TRBV5-4
J: TRBJ2-5
CDR3: CASSQGRTGRSQYF

D: -
V: TRBV18
J: TRBJ2-5
CDR3: CASSPTSRGSQETQYF

D: TRBD2
V: TRBV6-5
J: TRBJ2-3
CDR3: CASSWTSGATDTQYF

D: -
V: TRBV6-4
J: TRBJ2-6
CDR3: CASSVQGSGANGLTF

D: -
V: TRBV9
J: TRBJ2-2
CDR3: CASSAYRDPGELFF

D: -
V: TRBV15
J: TRBJ1-2
CDR3: CATSRDGGFYGYTF

D: TRBD1
V: TRBV7-2
J: TRBJ2-3
CDR3: CASSDLRGPDTQYF

D: -
V: TRBV13
J: -
CDR3: CVSSLHYEQYF

D: -
V: TRBV5-4
J: TRBJ1-1
CDR3: CASSLDRTNTEAFF